These 19 T cell receptor beta chains were all obtained from the same sample, sequenced in a study of vaccination and CD4 T cells after COVID-19. The antigens of these receptors remain unknown. Noted treatment: approximately 9-day PBMC culture with coronavirus spike peptide pools or control peptides (ViraFEST assay). Researchers collected the unexposed donor's CD4+ T cells before the COVID-19 pandemic (2011-2018). The Oncomine TCR Beta short-read assay was what sequenced the DNA obtained from cultured CD4+ T cells. MiXCR, run by TCRdb on the PCR reads, gives a single entry per CDR3 protein. The repertoire holds roughly 8,000 distinct CDR3 sequences, with 40% to 45% as singletons. Sequences were obtained from CD4+ T cells from blood, cultured in vitro. The receptors shown here come from a human donor in good health.

The chain combines TRBV27 with TRBJ1-5; D gene unclear. Trimming took off 2 bases at V and 2 bases at J, with 16 bases between the two ends. The CDR3 totals 17 residues. The germline V gene has CDR1 MNHEY and CDR2 SMNVEV (reference sequence). DNA for the CDR3: TGTGCCAGCAGTTTAAGGGCAGGCGTTTTGGGCAATCAGCCCCAGCATTTT. Its translation is CASSLRAGVLGNQPQHF.

V gene TRBV7-6 combines with J gene TRBJ2-2; TRBD2 might be the D (6 bases). Trimming shortened V by 5 bases and J by 1 base, and 11 bases separated the two germline ends. Germline CDR1 and CDR2: SGHVS and FNYEAQ. The CDR3 is made up of 15 amino acids. In DNA form, the CDR3 reads TGTGCCAGCAGCGACTCGGGACTGAACACCGGGGAGCTGTTTTTT. This codes for CASSDSGLNTGELFF.

The chain employs TRBV7-2 and TRBJ1-1; D unresolved. The germline V and J ends were trimmed by 0 bases and 6 bases, with 11 bases remaining between them. The CDR3 loop spans 14 amino acids. Germline V CDR1 and CDR2: SGHTA, FQGNSA. CDR3: CASSLARATPEAFF. The CDR3 coding sequence is TGTGCCAGCAGCTTAGCGCGGGCTACCCCTGAAGCTTTCTTT. The entire variable domain, with the rest obtained from reference TRBV7-2 and TRBJ1-1, is as follows: GAGVSQSPSNKVTEKGKDVELRCDPISGHTALYWYRQSLGQGLEFLIYFQGNSAPDKSGLPSDRFSAERTGGSVSTLTIQRTQQEDSAVYLCASSLARATPEAFFGQGTRLTVV.

There are a few counts of this clonotype. This chain connects TRBV19 to TRBJ2-6, with D possibly being TRBD2 (5 bases). The CDR3 is 15 amino acids. Trimming removed 4 bases from V and 0 bases from J, with 7 bases in between. The germline V gene encodes CDR1 LNHDA and CDR2 SQIVND (reference sequence). The CDR3 coding sequence is TGTGCCAGTAGTAACCGGGGCTCTGGGGCCAACGTCCTGACTTTC. It is translated as CASSNRGSGANVLTF.

Note on this clonotype: Because it lacks the conserved phenylalanine or tryptophan at the end, this CDR3 is likely a read error. CDR3 in DNA: TGTGCCAGCCACGGGGACTTTCTCCCCTACAATGAGCAGTTCCTC. Its protein is CASHGDFLPYNEQFL. The gene calls are TRBV19 and TRBJ2-1; maybe TRBD2 (6 bases). V lost 9 bases and J 2 bases, leaving 17 bases between the germline ends. The CDR3 sequence is 15 residues long. CDR1 and CDR2 from the germline V gene are LNHDA and SQIVND (reference sequence).

The rearrangement links TRBV7-2 to TRBJ2-3; 7 nucleotides line up with TRBD1. Germline CDR1 reads SGHTA; CDR2 reads FQGNSA. The junction had 6 bases not matched to a gene; V was cut back by 5 bases and J by 7 bases. The CDR3 has 13 amino acids. The CDR3 is CASSTDRVNTQYF. CDR3 nucleotide sequence: TGTGCCAGCAGCACCGACAGGGTTAATACGCAGTATTTT.

The table lists this clonotype with a few counts. This chain uses TRBV6-1 with TRBJ2-3; 7 nucleotides match TRBD2. Germline CDR1 reads MNHNS; CDR2 reads SASEGT. V trimming: 6 bases; J trimming: 1 base; junction bases outside the gene matches: 10. The CDR3 extends over 16 amino acids. The CDR3 sequence is CASSSQLATGTDTQYF. CDR3 nucleotides: TGTGCCAGCAGCAGCCAACTAGCGACGGGCACAGATACGCAGTATTTT.

The chain combines TRBV12-5 with TRBJ1-2; TRBD1 might be the D (6 bases). CDR3 size: 11 residues. V gave up 6 bases and J gave up 14 bases, with 16 bases separating them. Looked up from germline, CDR1 is LGHNT and CDR2 is FRNRAP. The CDR3, as DNA: TGTGCTAGTGGCCCAGAGTCGGGACAAACCTTC. As protein: CASGPESGQTF.

This rearrangement joins TRBV7-6 to TRBJ2-7; TRBD1 aligns across 10 bases. V gave up 4 bases and J gave up 3 bases; unmatched junction bases: 15. Germline V CDR1 and CDR2: SGHVS, FNYEAQ. CDR3 length: 18 residues. CDR3 loop: CASSSGRDRGHHVYEQYF. The CDR3 DNA sequence: TGTGCCAGCAGCTCCGGAAGGGACAGGGGCCACCATGTCTACGAGCAGTACTTC.

The chain combines TRBV2 with TRBJ1-1; D remains ambiguous. The V gene lost 7 bases and the J gene lost 3 bases, with 9 bases spanning the gap. CDR3 length equals 12 residues. The germline CDR1 and CDR2 sequences are SNHLY and FYNNEI. CDR3 protein: CASTRRDTEAFF. Written as DNA, the CDR3 is TGTGCCAGCACCCGGCGGGACACTGAAGCTTTCTTT.

V gene TRBV27 combines with J gene TRBJ2-3, with 10 bases matching TRBD2. From germline, CDR1 is MNHEY and CDR2 SMNVEV (reference sequence). V lost 5 bases, J lost 3 bases, and 5 bases stayed unmatched. This CDR3 comprises 15 residues. The CDR3: CASSTSGGATDTQYF. In nucleotides, the CDR3 is TGTGCCAGCAGTACCAGCGGGGGGGCGACAGATACGCAGTATTTT.

In DNA form, the CDR3 reads TGTGCCAGCAGCTTAACGGAAGGGTACGAGCAGTACTTC. Encoded protein: CASSLTEGYEQYF. The chain combines TRBV7-6 with TRBJ2-7; no clear D. This CDR3 has 13 residues. Germline-derived CDR1 and CDR2 are SGHVS and FNYEAQ. V gave up 2 bases and J gave up 4 bases, with 9 bases separating them.

This clonotype was detected only a few times. The chain combines TRBV4-1 with TRBJ2-5; D possibly matches TRBD1 or TRBD2 (5 bases each). CDR3 size: 15 residues. In germline, CDR1 is MGHRA, CDR2 YSYEKL. The V end was cut by 3 bases, the J end by 1 base, with 12 bases between. CDR3 nucleotide sequence: TGCGCCAGCAGCCAGTACCGGGACGTCCAAGAGACCCAGTACTTC. It is translated as CASSQYRDVQETQYF.

This clonotype was counted between two and nine times. The rearrangement uses TRBV7-2 and TRBJ2-3, with D possibly TRBD2 on 6 matching bases. Trimming pared 5 bases from V and 1 base from J, leaving 13 bases between. The CDR3 is made up of 15 amino acids. In germline, CDR1 is SGHTA, CDR2 FQGNSA. The CDR3 region is CASSPAPGGTDTQYF. In DNA form, the CDR3 reads TGTGCCAGCAGCCCAGCCCCGGGGGGCACAGATACGCAGTATTTT. Combining the CDR3 with reference TRBV7-2 and TRBJ2-3 gives the whole variable domain GAGVSQSPSNKVTEKGKDVELRCDPISGHTALYWYRQSLGQGLEFLIYFQGNSAPDKSGLPSDRFSAERTGGSVSTLTIQRTQQEDSAVYLCASSPAPGGTDTQYFGPGTRLTVL.

V is TRBV2 and J is TRBJ1-5; 7 nucleotides align to TRBD1. Germline-derived CDR1 and CDR2 are SNHLY and FYNNEI. This CDR3 spans 15 amino acids. V was clipped by 6 bases and J by 6 bases; unmatched bases: 11. The CDR3 nucleotides read TGTGCCAGCAGGACCGGGACAGTGATGGGTCAGCCCCAGCATTTT. Protein sequence: CASRTGTVMGQPQHF. Using reference TRBV2 and TRBJ1-5 for the parts outside the CDR3, the full variable domain is EPEVTQTPSHQVTQMGQEVILRCVPISNHLYFYWYRQILGQKVEFLVSFYNNEISEKSEIFDDQFSVERPDGSNFTLKIRSTKLEDSAMYFCASRTGTVMGQPQHFGDGTRLSIL.

The chain combines TRBV6-1 with TRBJ2-5; the match to TRBD2 covers 8 bases. Losses at the gene ends were 2 bases for V and 1 base for J; bases not matched to a gene: 9. The CDR3 is 17 residues long. Germline CDR1 and CDR2: MNHNS and SASEGT. The CDR3 loop reads CASSESVAGGSQETQYF. CDR3 DNA: TGTGCCAGCAGTGAAAGTGTGGCGGGGGGATCCCAAGAGACCCAGTACTTC.

This clonotype was counted a few times. The chain couples TRBV20-1 to TRBJ2-1; D unresolved. Germline V gene data show CDR1 as DFQATT and CDR2 as SNEGSKA (reference sequence). CDR3 length: 14 amino acids. V was pared by 0 bases and J by 5 bases, with 11 bases between. CDR3 protein: CSARDRYGHNEQFF. The CDR3 DNA reads as TGCAGTGCTAGAGATCGGTACGGTCACAATGAGCAGTTCTTC.

The chain employs TRBV9 and TRBJ1-2; TRBD1 matches at 7 bases. V trimming: 1 base; J trimming: 0 bases; junction bases outside the gene matches: 6. CDR3 length: 16 residues. In germline, CDR1 is SGDLS, CDR2 YYNGEE. The CDR3 reads CASSVYDRVSNYGYTF. Written as DNA, the CDR3 is TGTGCCAGCAGCGTATATGACAGGGTATCTAACTATGGCTACACCTTC.

The rearrangement uses TRBV7-9 and TRBJ2-1; TRBD2 matches 7 bases. This CDR3 has 16 residues. V lost 5 bases to trimming and J lost 1 base; unmatched junction nucleotides: 8. The V gene's germline CDR1 is SEHNR and CDR2 FQNEAQ (reference sequence). In DNA form, the CDR3 reads TGTGCCAGCAGCCCCGCTGGGGGGGGGTCCTACAATGAGCAGTTCTTC. Translating gives CASSPAGGGSYNEQFF. Looking up the rest from reference TRBV7-9 and TRBJ2-1 gives the full variable domain: DTGVSQNPRHKITKRGQNVTFRCDPISEHNRLYWYRQTLGQGPEFLTYFQNEAQLEKSRLLSDRFSAERPKGSFSTLEIQRTEQGDSAMYLCASSPAGGGSYNEQFFGPGTRLTVL.